This passage covers 15 T cell receptor beta chains from one sample sequenced in a study of T cells in Graves' hyperthyroidism and ophthalmopathy. The TCR beta CDR3 regions underwent amplification using RNA transcripts as the source. The HTBI primer set was used in a first-round RT-PCR of the TCR CDR3. Each CDR3 protein gets one entry after TCRdb re-called the multiplex PCR reads with MiXCR. This table holds around 610,000 distinct CDR3 sequences, about 15% found once. Sequencing was done on a sample of blood. Every receptor here comes from a woman aged 40 to 49 with Graves' ophthalmopathy.

This clonotype was counted at least ten times. The V call is TRBV7-9, the J call TRBJ2-2; 7 bases map to TRBD1. Looked up from germline, CDR1 is SEHNR and CDR2 is FQNEAQ (reference sequence). Trimming removed 5 bases from V and 1 base from J; junction bases left unmatched: 4. The length of the CDR3 is 15 residues. This CDR3 is CASSPRTGNTGELFF. DNA for the CDR3: TGTGCCAGCAGCCCTCGGACAGGGAACACCGGGGAGCTGTTTTTT.

This clonotype was found many times. The chain's CDR3 is CASSHPSGVRDLDSGANVLTF. In DNA form, the CDR3 reads TGTGCCAGCAGTCACCCGTCGGGGGTCCGGGATCTAGACTCTGGGGCCAACGTCCTGACTTTC. The V gene is TRBV25-1, the J gene TRBJ2-6; D perhaps matches TRBD2 (6 bases). V lost 5 bases and J 0 bases, leaving 26 bases between the germline ends. The germline V gene has CDR1 MGHDK and CDR2 SYGVNS. This CDR3 is 21 amino acids long.

This clonotype was recorded many times. The chain uses TRBV5-1 and TRBJ2-2, with D possibly matching TRBD1 (6 bases). Trimming took 0 bases from V and 3 from J, leaving 9 bases between them. Germline V CDR1 and CDR2: SGHRS, YFSETQ. The CDR3 contains 15 residues. The CDR3 DNA follows: TGCGCCAGCAGCTTGGATGCAGGGGACACCGGGGAGCTGTTTTTT. Translation gives CASSLDAGDTGELFF.

This clonotype was found many times. The V call is TRBV6-1, the J call TRBJ1-1, with a weak D call TRBD1 (5 bases). Germline CDR1 MNHNS, CDR2 SASEGT. The CDR3 is made up of 15 amino acids. V lost 6 bases and J 0 bases, leaving 14 bases between the germline ends. CDR3 sequence: CASSETGTVNTEAFF. DNA of the CDR3: TGTGCCAGCAGCGAAACCGGGACGGTGAACACTGAAGCTTTCTTT.

J is TRBJ1-3 and V is TRBV20-1, with unresolved D. The germline V and J ends were trimmed by 4 bases and 3 bases, with 7 bases remaining between them. Germline loops: CDR1 DFQATT, CDR2 SNEGSKA (reference sequence). The CDR3 sequence is 12 residues long. The CDR3 spells CSATSGGNTIYF. DNA for the CDR3: TGCAGTGCTACCTCCGGTGGAAACACCATATATTTT.

The rearrangement links TRBV5-5 to TRBJ1-5; tentatively, D is TRBD1 (6 bases). The V gene lost 1 base and the J gene lost 1 base, with 9 bases spanning the gap. This CDR3 region has 15 residues. CDR1 and CDR2 from the germline V gene are SGHKS and YYEKEE (reference sequence). The DNA for the CDR3 is TGTGCCAGCAGCTTGACACAGGGCAGCAATCAGCCCCAGCATTTT. Protein: CASSLTQGSNQPQHF.

There are many counts of this clonotype. The chain recombines TRBV11-2 with TRBJ2-7, with D perhaps matching TRBD2 (5 bases). The CDR3 totals 15 residues. Trimming removed 2 bases at V and 0 bases at J, with 11 bases between. Germline CDR1 and CDR2: SGHAT and FQNNGV. As DNA, the CDR3 is TGTGCCAGCAGCTTAAATAGCGCCAGCTCCTACGAGCAGTACTTC. Translating gives CASSLNSASSYEQYF.

There are many counts of this clonotype. V and J are TRBV28 and TRBJ1-3, with D perhaps TRBD1 (5 bases). The CDR3 runs 14 residues. Trimming pared 3 bases from V and 2 bases from J, leaving 8 bases between. CDR1 and CDR2 from the germline V gene are MDHEN and SYDVKM. The CDR3 spells CASSLAGTGNTIYF. CDR3 nucleotides: TGTGCCAGCAGTTTGGCAGGGACTGGAAACACCATATATTTT.

This clonotype was seen at least ten times. V is TRBV4-3 and J is TRBJ1-2; 9 bases are shared with TRBD1. Germline lookup yields CDR1 LGHNA and CDR2 YSLEER. The CDR3 consists of 14 residues. V lost 0 bases to trimming and J lost 7 bases; unmatched junction nucleotides: 3. CDR3 sequence: CASSQETGGSGYTF. CDR3 sequence (DNA): TGCGCCAGCAGCCAAGAGACAGGGGGATCTGGCTACACCTTC.

This clonotype was recorded many times. One end of the junction is discordant with germline, which a read error may explain. Here the CDR3 DNA reads TGTGCCAGCACCTTACTCCCGAGCGGGAGTAGCACCGGGGAGCTGTTTTTT. This encodes CASTLLPSGSSTGELFF. The gene calls are TRBV11-2 and TRBJ2-2, with TRBD2 identical over 8 bases. In germline, CDR1 is SGHAT, CDR2 FQNNGV. The length of the CDR3 is 17 residues.

This clonotype came up a few times. This chain uses TRBV5-1 with TRBJ2-2; D gene ambiguous. Trimming pared 0 bases from V and 4 bases from J, leaving 7 bases between. This CDR3 is 14 amino acids long. CDR1 and CDR2 (germline): SGHRS, YFSETQ. DNA for the CDR3: TGCGCCAGCAGCTTGGACAGACCCACCGGGGAGCTGTTTTTT. As protein: CASSLDRPTGELFF. The complete variable domain, with remaining parts taken from reference TRBV5-1 and TRBJ2-2, reads KAGVTQTPRYLIKTRGQQVTLSCSPISGHRSVSWYQQTPGQGLQFLFEYFSETQRNKGNFPGRFSGRQFSNSRSEMNVSTLELGDSALYLCASSLDRPTGELFFGEGSRLTVL.

This clonotype has just a few counts. V gene TRBV3-1 combines with J gene TRBJ2-5; 10 nucleotides match TRBD1. After removal of 3 bases from V and 4 bases from J, the junction contained 5 bases not matched to a gene. Germline V gene lookup returns CDR1 LGHDT and CDR2 YNNKEL (reference sequence). The CDR3 extends over 15 amino acids. CDR3 sequence: CASSHAGQGRETQYF. For the CDR3, the DNA is TGTGCCAGCAGCCACGCGGGACAGGGGAGAGAGACCCAGTACTTC.

Concerning this clonotype: Since a much larger clone is just one base distant, this may be a read error. The chain carries TRBV28 and TRBJ1-5; D remains unclear. The CDR3 contains 12 residues. In germline, CDR1 is MDHEN, CDR2 SYDVKM. The CDR3 DNA follows: TGTGCCGGCAGTTTGGAGAATCAGCCCCAGCATTTT. It encodes CAGSLENQPQHF.

This clonotype was detected only a few times. The rearrangement joins TRBV6-2 or TRBV6-3 to TRBJ2-4; 7 bases match TRBD2. The CDR3 length is 17 residues. V lost 2 bases, J lost 0 bases, and 7 bases stayed unmatched. Germline lookup yields CDR1 MNHEY and CDR2 SVGEGT. The CDR3 loop reads CASSYTSSGLAKNIQYF. For the CDR3, the DNA is TGTGCCAGCAGTTACACCTCTAGCGGACTAGCCAAAAACATTCAGTACTTC.

This clonotype was seen repeatedly, ten times or more. This chain links TRBV7-8 with TRBJ2-7; 7 bases are shared with TRBD2. From germline, CDR1 is SGHVS and CDR2 FQNEAQ. Trimming took 1 base from V and 6 from J; bases not matched to a gene: 9. This CDR3 is 15 amino acids long. Here the CDR3 DNA reads TGTGCCAGCAGCTTAGATATGCGGGAGATCGGCGAGCAGTACTTC. This sequence encodes CASSLDMREIGEQYF.